This T cell receptor (beta chain) was captured in a study of CD8 T cells in ankylosing spondylitis. General study findings and limits: There was a TCR beta motif, made of several highly homologous variants, that appeared characteristic of ankylosing spondylitis blood.

Generation of TCR beta libraries employed quantitative 5'-RACE incorporating molecular barcodes. TCRdb reprocessed the 5' RACE reads with MiXCR, giving one entry per CDR3 protein. The data contain a few hundred thousand distinct CDR3 sequences, 9.5% to 15% of them seen just once; the ten biggest clones take up nearly 7%. A remark on this clonotype: Its target is unknown.

Trimming removed 4 bases from V and 7 bases from J; junction bases left unmatched: 9. In germline, CDR1 is KGHDR, CDR2 SFDVKD. The CDR3 sequence is 16 residues long. The TCR comes from a male donor with ankylosing spondylitis. Sequencing was done on a sample of blood, either unsorted or a sorted T cell fraction (not recorded which). The rearrangement uses TRBV24-1 and TRBJ2-1; TRBD1 aligns across 10 bases. CDR3 sequence (DNA): TGTGCCACCAGTGAGCCCGGGACAGGGGCGAGGAATGAGCAGTTCTTC. Its protein is CATSEPGTGARNEQFF.